Listed below are T cell receptor beta chains from one sample, sequenced in a study of T cells in Graves' hyperthyroidism and ophthalmopathy. One entry per CDR3 protein results from TCRdb running MiXCR on the multiplex PCR reads. This sample has some 580,000 distinct CDR3 sequences, with about a sixth found just once. Input material: blood. The receptors stem from a woman aged 40-49 years with Graves' ophthalmopathy. CDR3s include the opening cysteine and the closing phenylalanine or tryptophan. Each record gives: clone size, J gene, V gene, D gene, CDR3 protein, CDR3 DNA. D genes are given only for firm matches. Expanded clones are given a class, and other clones once, few, many or no size at all.

>.|TRBJ1-2|TRBV2|TRBD1
CASSGQGAGYGYTF
TGTGCCAGCAGCGGACAGGGGGCCGGCTATGGCTACACCTTC
>many|TRBJ1-1|TRBV18|.
CASSLRDTNTEAFF
TGTGCCAGCTCCCTCAGGGATACGAACACTGAAGCTTTCTTT
>few|TRBJ1-1|TRBV20-1|.
CSARPQGTEAFF
TGCAGTGCTAGACCCCAGGGTACGGAAGCTTTCTTT
>.|TRBJ2-1|TRBV24-1|TRBD2
CATSDKEGSGRYNEQFF
TGTGCCACCAGTGACAAGGAGGGTAGCGGGAGGTACAATGAGCAGTTCTTC
>many|TRBJ2-2|TRBV28|TRBD2
CASRPGLVSPGELFF
TGTGCCAGCAGACCAGGACTAGTATCTCCCGGGGAGCTGTTTTTT
>many|TRBJ2-3|TRBV20-1|TRBD2
CSAAPLLAGGPISTDTQYF
TGCAGTGCTGCTCCATTACTAGCGGGGGGGCCCATTAGCACAGATACGCAGTATTTT
>many|TRBJ1-1|TRBV18|.
CASSPPNEQGAFF
TGTGCCAGCTCACCACCGAATGAACAGGGAGCTTTCTTT
>many|TRBJ1-4|TRBV28|.
CASSVPGPATNEKLFF
TGTGCCAGCAGTGTCCCCGGGCCAGCAACTAATGAAAAACTGTTTTTT
>.|TRBJ1-2|TRBV6-2/TRBV6-3|.
CASRDLTEFNYGYTF
TGTGCCAGCAGGGACTTAACAGAATTTAACTATGGCTACACCTTC
>many|TRBJ1-3|TRBV5-1|.
CASSLEGAVSGNTIYF
TGCGCCAGCAGCTTGGAAGGGGCCGTCTCTGGAAACACCATATATTTT
>few|TRBJ1-1|TRBV6-5|.
CASSYSLYAFF
TGTGCCAGCAGTTACAGCCTCTACGCTTTCTTT
>many|TRBJ1-1|TRBV2|.
CASSAGALNTEAFF
TGTGCCAGCAGTGCTGGGGCGCTGAACACTGAAGCTTTCTTT
>many|TRBJ2-5|TRBV5-1|.
CASSLTHQETQYF
TGCGCCAGCAGCTTGACACATCAAGAGACCCAGTACTTC
>many|TRBJ2-3|TRBV10-3|TRBD2
CAISPMGGDTDTQYF
TGTGCCATCAGCCCCATGGGGGGGGACACAGATACGCAGTATTTT
>many|TRBJ2-3|TRBV24-1|TRBD2
CATSEVAGGLISTDTQYF
TGTGCCACCAGTGAAGTAGCGGGAGGTCTTATTAGCACAGATACGCAGTATTTT
>.|TRBJ2-3|TRBV7-9|.
CASSSGYFTQYF
TGTGCCAGCAGCTCCGGGTATTTTACGCAGTATTTT